The clone carrying this T cell receptor (beta chain) was detected ten times or more. Its target is unknown. The CDR3 has 16 residues. Per germline, CDR1 SGHTA and CDR2 FQGNSA. Trimming shortened V by 2 bases and J by 0 bases, and 11 bases separated the two germline ends. This record belongs to a study of T cell repertoires in cytomegalovirus infection. The wider study: It was the public TCR beta signatures that indicated both CMV infection and matching HLA type. Overall study results and limits: Carriers of CMV and the relevant HLA type were discriminated by public TCR beta frequency. Ex vivo, HLA-C-restricted CMV-specific TCR beta clonotypes prevailed over the rest of the response.

MiXCR was run by TCRdb on the reads, yielding one entry per CDR3 protein. The sample shows about 900,000 distinct CDR3 sequences, around 31% of them seen only once. The V gene is TRBV7-2, the J gene TRBJ2-4; possible D gene TRBD2, 6 bases. The specimen comprised cultured CD8+ T cells from PBMCs, sampled from culture after CMV antigen stimulation. The TCR was taken from a human donor in good health (CMV status not recorded). Some clones in this sample may be carry-over from other donors' samples. CDR3 region: CASSLNRGIAKNIQYF. The CDR3 DNA reads TGTGCCAGCAGCTTAAACCGGGGGATAGCCAAAAACATTCAGTACTTC.